One sample yielded the 11 T cell receptor beta chains listed below, sequenced in a study of T cells in Graves' hyperthyroidism and ophthalmopathy. Researchers amplified the TCR beta CDR3 regions from RNA transcripts. The HTBI primer set drove a first-round RT-PCR of the TCR CDR3. From the multiplex PCR reads, TCRdb called clonotypes with MiXCR, one entry per CDR3 protein. The sample holds 700,000 to 850,000 distinct CDR3 sequences; 35% are singletons and the top ten take 30% to 40%. Specimen: blood. The receptors come from a woman between 35 and 50 years old with Graves' hyperthyroidism.

This clonotype was counted at least ten times. The genes are TRBV10-2 and TRBJ1-2, with TRBD1 matching 8 bases. The CDR3 is 17 residues long. Trimming cost V 5 bases and J 4 bases; bases outside gene matches: 15. The germline V gene encodes CDR1 WSHSY and CDR2 SAAADI. The CDR3 loop is CASSYAPGQDIFYGYTF. CDR3 coding DNA: TGCGCCAGCAGTTACGCACCGGGACAGGATATCTTCTATGGCTACACCTTC.

This clonotype was picked up many times. V gene TRBV7-9 combines with J gene TRBJ2-7; 7 bases fit TRBD1. Looked up from germline, CDR1 is SEHNR and CDR2 is FQNEAQ (reference sequence). Trimming cost V 1 base and J 11 bases; bases outside gene matches: 8. This CDR3 spans 13 amino acids. In DNA form, the CDR3 reads TGTGCCAGCAGCTTAGTGGGTGGACAGGCCGAGTACTTC. Residues: CASSLVGGQAEYF.

The chain recombines TRBV2 with TRBJ1-1; no reliable D call. The CDR3 runs to 13 residues. V was cut by 6 bases and J by 4 bases, with 12 bases left in between. Per the germline V gene, CDR1 is SNHLY and CDR2 is FYNNEI. The CDR3 is CASSEQVPTEAFF. Here the CDR3 DNA reads TGTGCCAGCAGCGAGCAGGTCCCCACTGAAGCTTTCTTT.

This clonotype was seen many times. The CDR3 sequence: CASSLASVTEAFF. CDR3 nucleotide sequence: TGTGCCAGCAGCTTGGCCTCGGTCACTGAAGCTTTCTTT. The gene calls are TRBV5-4 and TRBJ1-1; D gene ambiguous. The CDR3 totals 13 residues. The V gene lost 0 bases and the J gene lost 4 bases, with 7 bases spanning the gap. CDR1 is SGHNT, CDR2 YYREEE, per germline (reference sequence).

This clonotype has only a few counts. The chain uses TRBV12-5 and TRBJ1-4; no clear D. Trimming took 5 bases from V and 8 from J, leaving 18 bases between them. In germline, CDR1 is LGHNT, CDR2 FRNRAP. The CDR3 spans 15 residues. CDR3 amino acids: CASGPHDRPREKLFF. CDR3 coding DNA: TGTGCTAGTGGTCCGCACGACCGCCCTAGGGAAAAACTGTTTTTT. The variable domain in full, completed from reference TRBV12-5 and TRBJ1-4, reads DARVTQTPRHKVTEMGQEVTMRCQPILGHNTVFWYRQTMMQGLELLAYFRNRAPLDDSGMPKDRFSAEMPDATLATLKIQPSEPRDSAVYFCASGPHDRPREKLFFGSGTQLSVL.

This clonotype has at least ten counts. The CDR3 nucleotides are TGTGCCAGCAGCCCTAGCGGGACGAGGGAGCAGTACTTC. Translating it yields CASSPSGTREQYF. V and J are TRBV7-2 and TRBJ2-7; 9 bases align to TRBD2. The germline V gene has CDR1 SGHTA and CDR2 FQGNSA. Trimming cost V 5 bases and J 7 bases; bases outside gene matches: 6. This CDR3 region has 13 residues.

This clonotype was observed many times. The CDR3 DNA follows: TGTGCCAGCAGCTTAGGACTAGCGGGTACGAACCAAGAGACCCAGTACTTC. Encoded protein: CASSLGLAGTNQETQYF. The chain joins TRBV7-9 to TRBJ2-5; TRBD2 matches 10 bases. Germline loops: CDR1 SEHNR, CDR2 FQNEAQ (reference sequence). V was pared by 1 base and J by 0 bases, with 5 bases of the junction left unmatched. This CDR3 spans 17 amino acids.

This clonotype turned up a few times. The chain couples TRBV30 to TRBJ1-2; possibly TRBD1 for D (6 bases). Germline V lookup: CDR1 GTSNPN, CDR2 SVGIG (reference sequence). V was pared by 6 bases and J by 6 bases, with 20 bases between. This CDR3 is 14 amino acids long. CDR3 sequence: CACVKRGGQDGYTF. As DNA, the CDR3 is TGTGCCTGTGTGAAGCGAGGGGGTCAGGATGGCTACACCTTC.

This clonotype occurred many times. The chain links TRBV10-3 to TRBJ1-2; D ambiguous. Germline V CDR1 and CDR2: ENHRY, SYGVKD. V lost 7 bases, J lost 0 bases, and 9 bases lay in between. This CDR3 has 13 amino acids. The CDR3: CAIMATTNYGYTF. CDR3 nucleotide sequence: TGTGCCATCATGGCCACCACTAACTATGGCTACACCTTC.

This chain joins TRBV20-1 and TRBJ1-2; D gene ambiguous. Trimming removed 0 bases at V and 13 bases at J, with 9 bases between. CDR3 length: 10 amino acids. Germline V gene data show CDR1 as DFQATT and CDR2 as SNEGSKA (reference sequence). The CDR3 is CSARDAASTF. CDR3 DNA: TGCAGTGCTAGAGATGCGGCATCCACCTTC.

A few counts support this clonotype. The chain has TRBV20-1 and TRBJ2-7, with 8 bases identical to TRBD2. CDR3 length equals 16 residues. The junction had 9 bases not matched to a gene; V was cut back by 2 bases and J by 0 bases. Germline CDR1 reads DFQATT; CDR2 reads SNEGSKA (reference sequence). The CDR3 region is CSARNSAGGDSYEQYF. Here the CDR3 DNA reads TGCAGTGCTAGAAACTCGGCGGGGGGTGACTCCTACGAGCAGTACTTC.